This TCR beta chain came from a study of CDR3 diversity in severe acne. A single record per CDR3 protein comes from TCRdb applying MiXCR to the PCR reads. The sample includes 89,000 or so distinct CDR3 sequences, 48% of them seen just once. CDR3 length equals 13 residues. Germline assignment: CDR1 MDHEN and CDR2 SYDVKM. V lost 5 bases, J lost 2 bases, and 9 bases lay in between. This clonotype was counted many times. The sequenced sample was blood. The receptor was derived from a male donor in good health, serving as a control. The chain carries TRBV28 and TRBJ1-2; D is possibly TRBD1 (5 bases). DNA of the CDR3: TGTGCCAGCAGTCCCGGACACAACTATGGCTACACCTTC. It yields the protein CASSPGHNYGYTF.